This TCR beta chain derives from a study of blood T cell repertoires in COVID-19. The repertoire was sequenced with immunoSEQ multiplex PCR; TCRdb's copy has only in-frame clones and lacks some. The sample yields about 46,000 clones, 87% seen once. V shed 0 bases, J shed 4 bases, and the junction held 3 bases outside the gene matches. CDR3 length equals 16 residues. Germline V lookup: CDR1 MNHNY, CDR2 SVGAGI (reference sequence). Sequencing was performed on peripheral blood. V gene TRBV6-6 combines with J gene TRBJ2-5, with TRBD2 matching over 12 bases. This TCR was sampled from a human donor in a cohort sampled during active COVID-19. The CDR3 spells CASSYSASGGGETQYF. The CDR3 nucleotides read TGTGCCAGCAGTTACTCCGCTAGCGGGGGGGGAGAGACCCAGTACTTC.